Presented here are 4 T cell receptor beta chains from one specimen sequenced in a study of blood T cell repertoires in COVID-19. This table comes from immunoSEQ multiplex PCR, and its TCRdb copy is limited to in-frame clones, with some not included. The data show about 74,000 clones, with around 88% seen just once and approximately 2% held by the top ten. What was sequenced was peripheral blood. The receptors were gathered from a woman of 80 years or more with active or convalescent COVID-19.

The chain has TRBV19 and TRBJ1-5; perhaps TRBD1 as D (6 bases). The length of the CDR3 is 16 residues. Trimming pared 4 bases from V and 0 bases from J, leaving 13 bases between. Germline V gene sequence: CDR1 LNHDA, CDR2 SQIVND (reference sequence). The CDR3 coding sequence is TGTGCCAGTAGTACTACAGGGTCGAATAGCAATCAGCCCCAGCATTTT. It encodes CASSTTGSNSNQPQHF. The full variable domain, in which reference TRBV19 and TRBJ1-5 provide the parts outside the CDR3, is DGGITQSPKYLFRKEGQNVTLSCEQNLNHDAMYWYRQDPGQGLRLIYYSQIVNDFQKGDIAEGYSVSREKKESFPLTVTSAQKNPTAFYLCASSTTGSNSNQPQHFGDGTRLSIL.

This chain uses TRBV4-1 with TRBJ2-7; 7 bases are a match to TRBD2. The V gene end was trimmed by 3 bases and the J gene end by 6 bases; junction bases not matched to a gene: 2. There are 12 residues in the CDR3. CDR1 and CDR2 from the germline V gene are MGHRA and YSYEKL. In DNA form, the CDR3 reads TGCGCCAGCAGCCAGACTAGCAGCGAGCAGTACTTC. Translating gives CASSQTSSEQYF.

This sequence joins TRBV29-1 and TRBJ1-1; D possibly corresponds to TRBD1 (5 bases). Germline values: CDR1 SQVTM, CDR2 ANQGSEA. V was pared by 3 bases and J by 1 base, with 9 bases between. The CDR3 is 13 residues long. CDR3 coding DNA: TGCAGCGTTGATCAGGGTAGGAACACTGAAGCTTTCTTT. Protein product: CSVDQGRNTEAFF.

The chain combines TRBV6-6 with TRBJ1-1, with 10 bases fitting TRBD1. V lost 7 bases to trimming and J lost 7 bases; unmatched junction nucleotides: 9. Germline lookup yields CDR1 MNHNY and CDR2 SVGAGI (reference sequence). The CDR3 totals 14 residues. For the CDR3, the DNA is TGTGCCAGCACCCTCGACAGGGGGCTTAGTGAAGCTTTCTTT. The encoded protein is CASTLDRGLSEAFF.